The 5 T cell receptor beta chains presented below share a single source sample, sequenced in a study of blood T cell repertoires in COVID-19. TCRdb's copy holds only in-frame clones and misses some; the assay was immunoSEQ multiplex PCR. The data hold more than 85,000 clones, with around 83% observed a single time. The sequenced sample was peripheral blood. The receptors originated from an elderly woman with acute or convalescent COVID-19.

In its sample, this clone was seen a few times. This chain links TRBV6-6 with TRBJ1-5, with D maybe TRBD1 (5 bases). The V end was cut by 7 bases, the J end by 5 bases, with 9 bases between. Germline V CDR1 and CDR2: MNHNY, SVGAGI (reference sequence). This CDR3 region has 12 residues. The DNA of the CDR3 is TGTGCCAGCAACGGGGGGGATCAGCCCCAGCATTTT. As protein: CASNGGDQPQHF.

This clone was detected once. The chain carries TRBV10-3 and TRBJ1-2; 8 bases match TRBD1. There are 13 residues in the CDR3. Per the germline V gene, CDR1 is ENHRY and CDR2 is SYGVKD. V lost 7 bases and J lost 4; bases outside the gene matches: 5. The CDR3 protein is CAINGQGLYGYTF. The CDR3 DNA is TGTGCCATCAACGGACAGGGCCTCTATGGCTACACCTTC.

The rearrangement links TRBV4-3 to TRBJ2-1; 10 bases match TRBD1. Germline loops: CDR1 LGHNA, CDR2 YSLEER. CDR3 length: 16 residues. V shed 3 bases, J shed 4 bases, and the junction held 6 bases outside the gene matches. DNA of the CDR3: TGCGCCAGCAGCCAGGCGGACAGGGGGACGTACAATGAGCAGTTCTTC. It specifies CASSQADRGTYNEQFF.

Here the CDR3 DNA reads TGTGCCAGCAGTACAGGGGGCACCGGGGAGCTGTTTTTT. Protein product: CASSTGGTGELFF. The genes are TRBV6-5 and TRBJ2-2, with 8 bases lining up with TRBD1. The V segment lost 5 bases and the J segment 4 bases; nucleotides outside the gene matches: 0. This CDR3 has 13 residues. Germline V gene sequence: CDR1 MNHEY, CDR2 SVGAGI.

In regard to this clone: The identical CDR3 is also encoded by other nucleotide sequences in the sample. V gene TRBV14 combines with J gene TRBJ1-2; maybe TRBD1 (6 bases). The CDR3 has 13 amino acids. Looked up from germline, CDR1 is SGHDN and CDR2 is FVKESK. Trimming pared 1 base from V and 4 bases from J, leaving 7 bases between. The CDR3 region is CASSQGTAYGYTF. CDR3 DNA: TGTGCCAGCAGCCAAGGGACAGCCTATGGCTACACCTTC.